This is a list of T cell receptor beta chains from one sample in a study of blood T cell repertoires in COVID-19. The repertoire was sequenced with immunoSEQ multiplex PCR; TCRdb's copy has only in-frame clones and lacks some. The repertoire holds around 100,000 clones, with around nine tenths as singletons. Material: peripheral blood. The receptors derive from a man between 45 and 60 years old with active COVID-19. CDR3s include the opening cysteine and the closing phenylalanine or tryptophan. The D gene is left open where the match is weak. Size values are once, few and many counts, or a class for expanded clones, and some rows have none.

clone_size,v_call,d_call,j_call,cdr3_aa,cdr3_nt
NA,TRBV10-3,NA,TRBJ2-7,CAISESPVQSSYEQYF,TGTGCCATCAGTGAGTCTCCAGTTCAATCTTCCTACGAGCAGTACTTC
NA,TRBV18,TRBD2,TRBJ2-7,CASSPGLAGAYEQYF,TGTGCCAGCTCACCCGGACTAGCGGGGGCCTACGAGCAGTACTTC
NA,TRBV4-1,TRBD1,TRBJ1-2,CASSRLTGGNGYTF,TGCGCCAGCAGCCGCCTGACAGGGGGCAATGGCTACACCTTC
NA,TRBV12-5,TRBD1,TRBJ2-2,CASGRTGGGELFF,TGTGCTAGTGGCCGGACAGGGGGCGGGGAGCTGTTTTTT
NA,TRBV2,NA,TRBJ2-2,CASNTGANTGELFF,TGTGCCAGCAACACGGGAGCGAACACCGGGGAGCTGTTTTTT
NA,TRBV6-4,NA,TRBJ2-2,CARAGTGRTGELFF,TGTGCCAGAGCCGGAACAGGGCGGACCGGGGAGCTGTTTTTT
few,TRBV5-5,NA,TRBJ1-5,CASSGTAGSNQPQHF,TGTGCCAGCAGCGGCACCGCAGGGAGCAATCAGCCCCAGCATTTT
NA,TRBV6-5,TRBD1,TRBJ1-4,CASKGQGGAIEKLFF,TGTGCCAGCAAAGGACAGGGTGGGGCAATCGAAAAACTGTTTTTT
once,TRBV3-1/TRBV3-2,NA,TRBJ1-4,CASSPGPNEKLFF,TGTGCCAGCAGCCCAGGGCCTAATGAAAAACTGTTTTTT
NA,TRBV3-1/TRBV3-2,NA,TRBJ2-2,CASSQESGSRRNTGELFF,TGTGCCAGCAGCCAAGAGTCAGGGTCCCGCAGGAACACCGGGGAGCTGTTTTTT
NA,TRBV19,TRBD1,TRBJ1-6,CASSTGQGQSPLHF,TGTGCCAGTAGTACAGGACAGGGTCAGTCACCCCTCCACTTT
NA,TRBV11-3,NA,TRBJ2-1,CASSLTYGASSGEQFF,TGTGCCAGCAGCTTAACCTATGGGGCCTCTAGTGGTGAGCAGTTCTTC
NA,TRBV7-9,TRBD1,TRBJ1-1,CASSSSGTANTEAFF,TGTGCCAGCAGCTCGTCCGGGACAGCGAACACTGAAGCTTTCTTT
NA,TRBV10-2,NA,TRBJ2-5,CASSPGESNQYF,TGCGCCAGCAGCCCCGGTGAGAGTAACCAGTACTTC
NA,TRBV9,NA,TRBJ1-4,CASSATGKEKLFF,TGTGCCAGCAGCGCCACAGGGAAAGAAAAACTGTTTTTT
NA,TRBV7-2,TRBD1,TRBJ2-2,CASSPATGPTGELFF,TGTGCCAGCAGCCCCGCGACAGGGCCTACCGGGGAGCTGTTTTTT
NA,TRBV18,TRBD2,TRBJ2-2,CASSSSGGRGGELFF,TGTGCCAGCTCATCTAGCGGGGGTCGCGGCGGGGAGCTGTTTTTT
NA,TRBV5-1,NA,TRBJ1-1,CASRPVETANTEAFF,TGCGCCAGCAGACCTGTTGAAACAGCGAACACTGAAGCTTTCTTT
NA,TRBV5-6,TRBD1,TRBJ2-7,CASSLAGTGGLSVEQYF,TGTGCCAGCAGCTTGGCGGGGACAGGGGGCCTGAGTGTCGAGCAGTACTTC
NA,TRBV27,TRBD2,TRBJ2-1,CASSLLTSGGPIEQFF,TGTGCCAGCAGTCTATTGACTAGCGGGGGCCCCATCGAGCAGTTCTTC
NA,TRBV7-2,TRBD2,TRBJ2-3,CASSLPSGGGGDTQYF,TGTGCCAGCAGCTTACCCAGCGGGGGGGGAGGAGATACGCAGTATTTT
once,TRBV3-1/TRBV3-2,NA,TRBJ1-2,CASTQERGSGYTF,TGTGCCAGCACCCAGGAACGCGGGAGTGGCTACACCTTC
NA,TRBV7-2,TRBD1,TRBJ1-5,CASSWRTGDQPQHF,TGTGCCAGCAGCTGGAGGACAGGGGATCAGCCCCAGCATTTT
NA,TRBV9,NA,TRBJ1-3,CASSVGSGISGNTIYF,TGTGCCAGCAGCGTAGGGAGCGGGATCTCTGGAAACACCATATATTTT
NA,TRBV28,NA,TRBJ1-4,CASSWEGATNEKLFF,TGTGCCAGCAGTTGGGAGGGGGCAACTAATGAAAAACTGTTTTTT
NA,TRBV21-1,NA,TRBJ2-7,CASSKLRVNHPGQRLSYEQYF,TGTGCCAGCAGCAAACTCCGGGTAAATCATCCGGGACAGCGGTTGTCCTACGAGCAGTACTTC
NA,TRBV19,NA,TRBJ1-2,CASSTDSPYGYTF,TGTGCCAGTAGTACGGACAGTCCCTATGGCTACACCTTC
NA,TRBV3-1/TRBV3-2,NA,TRBJ2-5,CASSQGYSETQYF,TGTGCCAGCAGCCAAGGGTACTCAGAGACCCAGTACTTC
few,TRBV6-5,NA,TRBJ1-1,CASSYSRTEAFF,TGTGCCAGCAGTTACTCCCGGACAGAAGCTTTCTTT
NA,TRBV28,TRBD2,TRBJ2-3,CASGTRRDTQYF,TGTGCCAGCGGGACTAGAAGAGATACGCAGTATTTT
NA,TRBV6-5,NA,TRBJ1-2,CASSYIGVGGYTF,TGTGCCAGCAGTTACATCGGGGTCGGCGGCTACACCTTC
NA,TRBV5-1,TRBD2,TRBJ2-1,CASSFQRGGNEQFF,TGCGCCAGCAGCTTCCAGCGGGGGGGAAATGAGCAGTTCTTC
NA,TRBV6-4,NA,TRBJ2-1,CASSVGGALNNEQFF,TGTGCCAGCAGTGTCGGAGGGGCCTTAAACAATGAGCAGTTCTTC
NA,TRBV7-2,TRBD1,TRBJ1-1,CASSSITRTGGIEAFF,TGTGCCAGCAGCTCAATTACCCGGACAGGGGGCATAGAAGCTTTCTTT
NA,TRBV19,TRBD1,TRBJ1-1,CASSTGTGGRAFF,TGTGCCAGTAGCACCGGGACAGGGGGCAGGGCTTTCTTT
once,TRBV6-4,NA,TRBJ1-1,CASKQGWNTEAFF,TGTGCCAGCAAACAGGGCTGGAACACTGAAGCTTTCTTT
NA,TRBV2,NA,TRBJ2-3,CASNENRGGTATQYF,TGTGCCAGTAACGAAAACAGGGGGGGCACAGCTACGCAGTATTTT
NA,TRBV11-3,TRBD1,TRBJ2-3,CASSPQGQGDTQYF,TGTGCCAGCAGCCCACAGGGGCAGGGAGATACGCAGTATTTT
NA,TRBV6-2/TRBV6-3,NA,TRBJ1-5,CASSYLGEAQPQHF,TGTGCCAGCAGTTACTTGGGGGAGGCTCAGCCCCAGCATTTT
NA,TRBV7-6,TRBD2,TRBJ2-1,CASSTPPGLAGVSSYNEQFF,TGTGCCAGCAGCACCCCTCCGGGACTAGCGGGGGTGAGCTCCTACAATGAGCAGTTCTTC
NA,TRBV20-1,NA,TRBJ1-5,CSASSGPGRDQPQHF,TGCAGTGCTAGTTCAGGGCCCGGCCGAGATCAGCCCCAGCATTTT
few,TRBV11-2,TRBD2,TRBJ2-7,CASSLERTSGGWGF,TGTGCCAGCAGCTTAGAGCGGACTAGCGGGGGTTGGGGCTTC